This entry lists 5 T cell receptor beta chains sequenced from one sample in a study of early T cells in non-severe SARS-CoV-2 infection. TCRdb reprocessed the 5' RACE reads via MiXCR and lists one record per CDR3 protein. Of approximately 70,000 distinct CDR3 sequences in the sample, less than 15% were seen once. Specimen: whole blood. Receptor source: an adult who was a healthcare worker with PCR-confirmed SARS-CoV-2 infection or an uninfected control (not recorded which).

The chain couples TRBV24-1 to TRBJ1-1, with D possibly being TRBD1 (6 bases). Looked up from germline, CDR1 is KGHDR and CDR2 is SFDVKD. The CDR3 is made up of 12 amino acids. Trimming removed 5 bases from V and 7 bases from J, with 10 bases in between. CDR3 nucleotide sequence: TGTGCCACCAGTGCTCTGACAGGTGAAGCTTTCTTT. Amino acids: CATSALTGEAFF.

The chain employs TRBV5-1 and TRBJ2-7; D is possibly TRBD1 or TRBD2 (5 bases each). CDR3 length: 13 residues. Germline CDR1 SGHRS, CDR2 YFSETQ. Between the trimmed V and J ends, which lost 1 base and 5 bases, there was a span of 10 bases. The CDR3 is CASSLTGPHEQYF. In DNA form, the CDR3 reads TGCGCCAGCAGCTTGACGGGACCCCACGAGCAGTACTTC.

Many counts were recorded for this clonotype. The gene calls are TRBV18 and TRBJ1-2; possible D gene TRBD1, 5 bases. Trimming took off 2 bases at V and 8 bases at J, with 12 bases between the two ends. The CDR3 is made up of 13 amino acids. Germline CDR1 reads KGHSH; CDR2 reads LQKENI. CDR3 nucleotides: TGTGCCAGCTCACCATTAGGGCGGGACGGCTACACCTTC. Protein: CASSPLGRDGYTF.

The chain carries TRBV11-2 and TRBJ2-7; D is perhaps TRBD1 or TRBD2 (5 bases each). V was shortened by 4 bases and J by 5 bases, with 9 bases between the two germline ends. The CDR3 length is 12 residues. From germline, CDR1 is SGHAT and CDR2 FQNNGV. CDR3 bases: TGTGCCAGCAGCTCCTGGGACGACGAGCAGTACTTC. Its translation is CASSSWDDEQYF.

This chain connects TRBV5-1 to TRBJ2-7; tentative D call: TRBD1 (5 bases). Germline lookup yields CDR1 SGHRS and CDR2 YFSETQ. V was shortened by 6 bases and J by 2 bases, with 15 bases between the two germline ends. The CDR3 contains 14 residues. The CDR3 protein is CASKSTGPPYEQYF. In DNA form, the CDR3 reads TGCGCCAGCAAATCTACAGGACCCCCCTACGAGCAGTACTTC.